The 26 T cell receptor beta chains presented below share a single source sample, sequenced in a study of blood T cell repertoires in COVID-19. The repertoire was sequenced with immunoSEQ multiplex PCR; TCRdb's copy has only in-frame clones and lacks some. In the table there are some 320,000 clones, 90% of which are singletons. The sequenced material came from PBMCs or T cells enriched from blood (not recorded which). Source of these receptors: a man between 60 and 70 years old who had recovered from COVID-19.

This clone was recorded once. The chain couples TRBV5-5 to TRBJ1-6; TRBD1 aligns across 7 bases. Trimming cost V 1 base and J 9 bases; bases outside gene matches: 7. The CDR3 totals 15 residues. Germline V gene sequence: CDR1 SGHKS, CDR2 YYEKEE (reference sequence). CDR3 in DNA: TGTGCCAGCAGCTTGCGGGACAGTACTCGTTCACCCCTCCACTTT. Translating gives CASSLRDSTRSPLHF. Drawing the rest from reference TRBV5-5 and TRBJ1-6, the complete variable domain is DAGVTQSPTHLIKTRGQQVTLRCSPISGHKSVSWYQQVLGQGPQFIFQYYEKEERGRGNFPDRFSARQFPNYSSELNVNALLLGDSALYLCASSLRDSTRSPLHFGNGTRLTVT.

The chain recombines TRBV2 with TRBJ1-1; perhaps TRBD1 as D (6 bases). This CDR3 comprises 15 residues. Trimming removed 6 bases at V and 1 base at J, with 15 bases between. CDR1 is SNHLY, CDR2 FYNNEI, per germline. In nucleotides, the CDR3 is TGTGCCAGCAGCGGGGTGGGGGCCCGGAACACTGAAGCTTTCTTT. The encoded protein is CASSGVGARNTEAFF.

The gene calls are TRBV7-9 and TRBJ2-1; 9 nucleotides match TRBD2. V lost 6 bases, J lost 0 bases, and 6 bases stayed unmatched. The germline gives CDR1 SEHNR, CDR2 FQNEAQ (reference sequence). This CDR3 region has 16 residues. DNA of the CDR3: TGTGCCAGCAGACCTACTAGCGGGTCCTCCTACAATGAGCAGTTCTTC. Amino acid sequence: CASRPTSGSSYNEQFF.

This clone was counted only a few times. The rearrangement joins TRBV7-2 to TRBJ2-3; 7 bases match TRBD2. CDR1 and CDR2 (germline): SGHTA, FQGNSA. V lost 5 bases to trimming and J lost 3 bases; unmatched junction nucleotides: 14. The CDR3 covers 17 residues. The CDR3 nucleotides read TGTGCCAGCAGCAAGTGGGCAGCGGGGATGTCGACAGATACGCAGTATTTT. It yields the protein CASSKWAAGMSTDTQYF. The entire variable domain, with the rest obtained from reference TRBV7-2 and TRBJ2-3, is as follows: GAGVSQSPSNKVTEKGKDVELRCDPISGHTALYWYRQSLGQGLEFLIYFQGNSAPDKSGLPSDRFSAERTGGSVSTLTIQRTQQEDSAVYLCASSKWAAGMSTDTQYFGPGTRLTVL.

The chain has TRBV18 and TRBJ2-7; D is possibly TRBD2 (6 bases). The CDR3 covers 14 residues. Per germline, CDR1 KGHSH and CDR2 LQKENI. Trimming stripped 4 bases from V and 1 base from J, with 11 bases between. CDR3 sequence: CASSLGGGSYEQYF. The CDR3 nucleotides are TGTGCCAGCTCACTTGGTGGGGGGTCCTACGAGCAGTACTTC.

The genes are TRBV6-6 and TRBJ1-1; D remains ambiguous. Trimming left V 2 bases short and J 4 bases short, with 11 bases between. This CDR3 comprises 14 residues. In germline, CDR1 is MNHNY, CDR2 SVGAGI (reference sequence). As DNA, the CDR3 is TGTGCCAGCAGTTACGCCGGCGGCAGCACTGAAGCTTTCTTT. It codes for CASSYAGGSTEAFF.

The chain is built from TRBV5-4 and TRBJ2-3, with D tentatively TRBD2 (5 bases). This CDR3 region has 15 residues. Trimming shortened V by 1 base and J by 1 base, and 10 bases separated the two germline ends. Per the germline V gene, CDR1 is SGHNT and CDR2 is YYREEE (reference sequence). Here the CDR3 reads CASSLRSGGTDTQYF. The CDR3, as DNA: TGTGCCAGCAGCTTGCGGTCCGGGGGCACAGATACGCAGTATTTT.

The chain joins TRBV10-3 to TRBJ1-2; D remains ambiguous. CDR3 length equals 14 residues. Germline V gene data show CDR1 as ENHRY and CDR2 as SYGVKD. The V end was cut by 3 bases, the J end by 3 bases, with 11 bases between. This chain's CDR3 is CAISDLGLDYGYTF. The CDR3 DNA reads TGTGCCATCAGTGACCTGGGCCTCGACTATGGCTACACCTTC.

This clone was counted between two and nine times. The chain couples TRBV27 to TRBJ1-2; D may be TRBD1 (5 bases). The V gene lost 5 bases and the J gene lost 4 bases, with 17 bases spanning the gap. Germline CDR1 MNHEY, CDR2 SMNVEV (reference sequence). The CDR3 runs 15 residues. In nucleotides, the CDR3 is TGTGCCAGCAGTCACCGACAGACTCAAACCTATGGCTACACCTTC. It translates to CASSHRQTQTYGYTF.

This sequence joins TRBV4-1 and TRBJ2-5; D perhaps matches TRBD1 (5 bases). The germline V gene encodes CDR1 MGHRA and CDR2 YSYEKL. The CDR3 loop spans 13 amino acids. V lost 3 bases, J lost 2 bases, and 7 bases lay in between. Here the CDR3 reads CASSQRQQETQYF. The CDR3 coding sequence is TGCGCCAGCAGCCAGCGACAGCAAGAGACCCAGTACTTC.

This sequence joins TRBV9 and TRBJ2-1; TRBD1 is a possible D gene (5 bases). Looked up from germline, CDR1 is SGDLS and CDR2 is YYNGEE. The CDR3 extends over 17 amino acids. V dropped 0 bases and J dropped 9 bases, with 22 bases sitting between them. The chain's CDR3 is CASSVAGGALGRPEQFF. CDR3 DNA: TGTGCCAGCAGCGTAGCTGGTGGGGCATTGGGTCGACCTGAGCAGTTCTTC.

The gene calls are TRBV18 and TRBJ1-3; D uncertain. In germline, CDR1 is KGHSH, CDR2 LQKENI. This CDR3 spans 16 amino acids. Trimming removed 0 bases at V and 0 bases at J, with 9 bases between. The CDR3 sequence is CASSPPGAISGNTIYF. In nucleotides, the CDR3 is TGTGCCAGCTCACCACCGGGAGCCATCTCTGGAAACACCATATATTTT.

The rearrangement uses TRBV4-1 and TRBJ2-3; perhaps TRBD2 as D (6 bases). Germline CDR1 and CDR2: MGHRA and YSYEKL. Between the trimmed V and J ends, which lost 4 bases and 5 bases, there was a span of 19 bases. CDR3 length: 16 amino acids. CDR3 sequence: CASSLQYPAREDTQYF. In nucleotides, the CDR3 is TGCGCCAGCAGCCTACAATACCCAGCGCGGGAAGATACGCAGTATTTT.

The CDR3 loop reads CASSQGRGAVTDTQYF. CDR3 nucleotides: TGTGCCAGCAGCCAAGGTCGGGGGGCCGTGACAGATACGCAGTATTTT. The chain recombines TRBV14 with TRBJ2-3, with a tentative D call TRBD2 (7 bases). Trimming pared 1 base from V and 3 bases from J, leaving 14 bases between. There are 16 residues in the CDR3. CDR1 is SGHDN, CDR2 FVKESK, per germline.

V usage is TRBV6-5 and J usage is TRBJ1-1; TRBD1 agrees at 7 bases. V trimming: 3 bases; J trimming: 5 bases; junction bases outside the gene matches: 3. The CDR3 has 13 amino acids. CDR1 MNHEY and CDR2 SVGAGI come from the germline V gene. The chain's CDR3 is CASSYQGGTEAFF. DNA for the CDR3: TGTGCCAGCAGTTATCAGGGGGGAACTGAAGCTTTCTTT.

This sequence joins TRBV10-3 and TRBJ2-2, with D tentatively TRBD1 (5 bases). V lost 4 bases, J lost 3 bases, and 12 bases lay in between. This CDR3 is 15 amino acids long. CDR1 and CDR2 (germline): ENHRY, SYGVKD. The CDR3: CAISVGLPDTGELFF. CDR3 nucleotides: TGTGCCATCAGTGTGGGGCTGCCGGACACCGGGGAGCTGTTTTTT.

The rearrangement uses TRBV5-3 and TRBJ2-3; 7 nucleotides align to TRBD2. TRBV5-3 is sorted into the ORF group, with uncertain function. Trimming removed 1 base from V and 4 bases from J; junction bases left unmatched: 9. The CDR3 is 16 amino acids. The CDR3 coding sequence is TGTGCCAGAAGCTTGAACGTGCCTAGCGGCTCAGATACGCAGTATTTT. Translating it yields CARSLNVPSGSDTQYF.

This rearrangement joins TRBV19 to TRBJ2-7; no clear D. This CDR3 has 15 residues. V lost 3 bases to trimming and J lost 0 bases, with 12 bases between them. Germline values: CDR1 LNHDA, CDR2 SQIVND (reference sequence). The CDR3 DNA reads TGTGCCAGTAGTATGGGTTACAGCCTCTCCTACGAGCAGTACTTC. It translates to CASSMGYSLSYEQYF.

V usage is TRBV30 and J usage is TRBJ1-2; D is possibly TRBD1 (6 bases). Trimming left V 3 bases short and J 8 bases short, with 13 bases between. The germline CDR1 and CDR2 sequences are GTSNPN and SVGIG (reference sequence). The length of the CDR3 is 12 residues. The CDR3 coding sequence is TGTGCCTGGAGCAGTTCAGGGGCCGGCTACACCTTC. Amino acid sequence: CAWSSSGAGYTF.

J is TRBJ1-5 and V is TRBV2, with no clear D. The CDR3 loop spans 12 amino acids. Per germline, CDR1 SNHLY and CDR2 FYNNEI. V shed 6 bases and J shed 3 bases, with 6 bases lying between them. CDR3 in DNA: TGTGCCAGCAGGCAGGACAATCAGCCCCAGCATTTT. The encoded protein is CASRQDNQPQHF.

This clone was detected a few times. This chain uses TRBV2 with TRBJ2-7; unclear D gene. Trimming removed 4 bases from V and 0 bases from J, with 13 bases in between. CDR1 is SNHLY, CDR2 FYNNEI, per germline. The CDR3 sequence is 15 residues long. The CDR3 DNA reads as TGTGCCAGCAGTGGAGAGACTGCGAGCTCCTACGAGCAGTACTTC. Translating gives CASSGETASSYEQYF.

The V gene is TRBV27, the J gene TRBJ1-1; D not resolved. The V gene's germline CDR1 is MNHEY and CDR2 SMNVEV (reference sequence). With 2 bases removed from V and 4 bases from J, the gap between germline ends came to 11 bases. The CDR3 sequence is 14 residues long. CDR3 in DNA: TGTGCCAGCAGTTTACGGCCGGGAGGCACTGAAGCTTTCTTT. Its protein is CASSLRPGGTEAFF.

The V gene is TRBV5-1, the J gene TRBJ2-1; 10 nucleotides agree with TRBD2. V gave up 3 bases and J gave up 4 bases; unmatched junction bases: 7. The germline gives CDR1 SGHRS, CDR2 YFSETQ. The CDR3 loop spans 16 amino acids. The DNA of the CDR3 is TGCGCCAGCAGCTCCTACCCTAGCGGGAGTTACAATGAGCAGTTCTTC. It translates to CASSSYPSGSYNEQFF.

This chain joins TRBV7-9 and TRBJ2-1; D is uncertain. The V end was cut by 8 bases, the J end by 2 bases, with 13 bases between. There are 14 residues in the CDR3. Germline V gene data show CDR1 as SEHNR and CDR2 as FQNEAQ (reference sequence). In nucleotides, the CDR3 is TGTGCCAGCCGAGGCTTGCGGACCTACAATGAGCAGTTCTTC. Residues: CASRGLRTYNEQFF.

This rearrangement joins TRBV3-1 (or the pseudogene TRBV3-2) to TRBJ1-5, with a weak D call TRBD1 (6 bases). The CDR3 has 14 amino acids. Trimming took off 2 bases at V and 4 bases at J, with 9 bases between the two ends. Germline CDR1 and CDR2: LGHDT and YNNKEL (reference sequence). As DNA, the CDR3 is TGTGCCAGCAGCCAACAGGGGAAGAATCAGCCCCAGCATTTT. Protein sequence: CASSQQGKNQPQHF.

The chain carries TRBV4-2 and TRBJ1-2; tentative D call: TRBD1 (5 bases). The CDR3 sequence is 15 residues long. The V gene lost 3 bases and the J gene lost 6 bases, with 17 bases spanning the gap. CDR1 LGHNA and CDR2 YNFKEQ come from the germline V gene. The CDR3 loop is CASSHPGGFGDGYTF. In DNA form, the CDR3 reads TGTGCCAGCAGCCACCCGGGGGGTTTCGGTGATGGCTACACCTTC.